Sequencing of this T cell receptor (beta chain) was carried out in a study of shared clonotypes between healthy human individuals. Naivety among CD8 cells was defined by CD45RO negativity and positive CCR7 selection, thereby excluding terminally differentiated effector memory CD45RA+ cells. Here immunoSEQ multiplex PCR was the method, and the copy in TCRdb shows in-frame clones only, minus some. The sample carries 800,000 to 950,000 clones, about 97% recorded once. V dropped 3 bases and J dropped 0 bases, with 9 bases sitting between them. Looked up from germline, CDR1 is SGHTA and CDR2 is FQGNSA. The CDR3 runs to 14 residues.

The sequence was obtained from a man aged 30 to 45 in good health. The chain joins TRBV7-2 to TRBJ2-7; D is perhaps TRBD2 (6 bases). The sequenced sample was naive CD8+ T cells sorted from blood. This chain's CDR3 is CASSLAAGSYEQYF. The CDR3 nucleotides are TGTGCCAGCAGCTTGGCAGCGGGCTCCTACGAGCAGTACTTC.